Each of the 21 T cell receptor beta chains below was sequenced from the same sample in a study of cytomegalovirus exposure and HLA in healthy donors. Both 60 Vbeta primers and 13 Jbeta primers went into the PCR. Profiling relied on immunoSEQ multiplex PCR, and the TCRdb table lists in-frame clones only, not all of them. The data hold approximately 140,000 clones, with around 65% observed a single time. The sequenced sample consisted of PBMCs. The receptor source for this set is a woman between 55 and 75 years old in good health and CMV-seronegative.

This clone was recorded many times. The chain uses TRBV6-6 and TRBJ2-1, with TRBD1 identical over 7 bases. CDR3 length: 14 residues. Trimming removed 4 bases from V and 8 bases from J; junction bases left unmatched: 8. Germline V gene sequence: CDR1 MNHNY, CDR2 SVGAGI (reference sequence). The CDR3 nucleotides read TGTGCCAGCAGTTTCACACAGGGGTCCGATGAGCAGTTCTTC. Translating gives CASSFTQGSDEQFF.

This chain links TRBV28 with TRBJ2-4, with a tentative D call TRBD2 (6 bases). The germline CDR1 and CDR2 sequences are MDHEN and SYDVKM. With 3 bases removed from V and 4 bases from J, the gap between germline ends came to 16 bases. The CDR3 has 16 residues. The CDR3 nucleotides are TGTGCCAGCAGTTTCTCACGACGCGGGAAAAAAAACATTCAGTACTTC. It translates to CASSFSRRGKKNIQYF.

CDR3 nucleotide sequence: TGTGCCAGCAGCCGGACTCAGAGCTCCTACGAGCAGTACTTC. It specifies CASSRTQSSYEQYF. The chain recombines TRBV11-2 with TRBJ2-7, with D tentatively TRBD2 (5 bases). Germline CDR1 SGHAT, CDR2 FQNNGV. Trimming took 5 bases from V and 0 from J, leaving 11 bases between them. The CDR3 runs to 14 residues.

The V gene is TRBV27, the J gene TRBJ2-3; 9 nucleotides agree with TRBD2. J gave up 3 bases and V 6 bases, and 13 bases lay outside the gene matches. CDR3 length equals 17 residues. Germline CDR1 is MNHEY and CDR2 is SMNVEV (reference sequence). CDR3 sequence (DNA): TGTGCCAGCAGGGCTAGCGGGATTGGAAGTTGGACAGATACGCAGTATTTT. Amino acids: CASRASGIGSWTDTQYF.

The chain combines TRBV28 with TRBJ2-5; 12 bases agree with TRBD2. The V gene's germline CDR1 is MDHEN and CDR2 SYDVKM. The CDR3 runs 16 residues. J gave up 5 bases and V 2 bases, and 6 bases lay outside the gene matches. The CDR3 region has the DNA TGTGCCAGCAGTTTAGGGGCTAGCGGGAGGGCCGAGACCCAGTACTTC. Translation: CASSLGASGRAETQYF.

V and J are TRBV11-2 and TRBJ2-5; 10 positions agree with TRBD2. Gene TRBJ2-7 matches the end of the DNA better, so the J call may be wrong. Germline CDR1 SGHAT, CDR2 FQNNGV. The CDR3 has 17 amino acids. The chain's CDR3 is CASSLRLAGGQPYEQYF. The CDR3 bases are TGTGCCAGCAGCCTCCGATTAGCGGGAGGTCAACCCTACGAGCAGTACTTC.

In its sample, this clone was seen once. The chain carries TRBV25-1 and TRBJ1-2; 7 bases line up with TRBD1. The length of the CDR3 is 12 residues. CDR1 MGHDK and CDR2 SYGVNS come from the germline V gene. Trimming cost V 4 bases and J 8 bases; bases outside gene matches: 4. CDR3 amino acids: CASSGNRGGYTF. The CDR3 DNA sequence: TGTGCCAGCAGTGGGAACAGGGGAGGCTACACCTTC.

The gene calls are TRBV5-4 and TRBJ2-2; D is ambiguous. V lost 4 bases and J 5 bases, leaving 9 bases between the germline ends. CDR3 size: 13 residues. CDR1 is SGHNT and CDR2 is YYREEE in the germline V gene (reference sequence). This chain's CDR3 is CASSPARTGELFF. The CDR3, as DNA: TGTGCCAGCAGCCCAGCCAGGACCGGGGAGCTGTTTTTT.

This clone was detected only a few times. The chain is built from TRBV28 and TRBJ1-2; tentatively, D is TRBD1 (6 bases). The CDR3 covers 17 residues. Trimming pared 3 bases from V and 3 bases from J, leaving 20 bases between. Germline V lookup: CDR1 MDHEN, CDR2 SYDVKM. CDR3 nucleotide sequence: TGTGCCAGCAGTTTTGCTATTCAGAGGGGGGGTGACTATGGCTACACCTTC. Translated: CASSFAIQRGGDYGYTF.

CDR3 region: CASSRGNTGAYNEQFF. CDR3 in DNA: TGCGCCAGCAGCCGTGGGAATACAGGGGCCTACAATGAGCAGTTCTTC. The chain couples TRBV4-3 to TRBJ2-1; TRBD1 matches at 7 bases. From germline, CDR1 is LGHNA and CDR2 YSLEER. V shed 4 bases and J 2 bases; nucleotides not matched to a gene: 8. The CDR3 has 16 residues.

This clone was observed a few times. The J gene is TRBJ1-1, the V gene TRBV19; D might be TRBD1 (5 bases). CDR1 and CDR2 (germline): LNHDA, SQIVND (reference sequence). This CDR3 comprises 13 residues. Trimming took off 1 base at V and 6 bases at J, with 9 bases between the two ends. The CDR3 nucleotides are TGTGCCAGTAGTATAGGCAGGGCGGCTGAAGCTTTCTTT. As protein: CASSIGRAAEAFF. Variable domain in full (rest from reference TRBV19 and TRBJ1-1): DGGITQSPKYLFRKEGQNVTLSCEQNLNHDAMYWYRQDPGQGLRLIYYSQIVNDFQKGDIAEGYSVSREKKESFPLTVTSAQKNPTAFYLCASSIGRAAEAFFGQGTRLTVV.

About this clone itself: At one of its ends the junction is not consistent with the germline gene, which may arise from a read error. The V gene is TRBV7-9, the J gene TRBJ1-2; 7 nucleotides align to TRBD1. CDR1 SEHNR and CDR2 FQNEAQ come from the germline V gene (reference sequence). CDR3 length: 17 residues. CDR3 in amino acids: CSSSSWRGRTVDYGYTF. The CDR3 DNA reads as TGTTCCAGCAGCTCCTGGAGGGGGCGGACAGTTGACTATGGCTACACCTTC.

The chain links TRBV9 to TRBJ2-3; TRBD1 agrees at 10 bases. V lost 0 bases and J lost 3; bases outside the gene matches: 7. The germline gives CDR1 SGDLS, CDR2 YYNGEE. CDR3 length equals 17 residues. CDR3 nucleotide sequence: TGTGCCAGCAGCGTAGGGTCTCCGGGACAGGGGACAGATACGCAGTATTTT. This gives the protein CASSVGSPGQGTDTQYF.

This sequence joins TRBV25-1 and TRBJ2-1; D unresolved. Deletions cut 4 bases from V and 0 bases from J, with 16 bases between. This CDR3 spans 17 amino acids. CDR1 and CDR2 from the germline V gene are MGHDK and SYGVNS. Here the CDR3 reads CASSAPLGRSSYNEQFF. The DNA for the CDR3 is TGTGCCAGCAGTGCCCCCCTGGGCCGAAGCTCCTACAATGAGCAGTTCTTC. The full variable domain, completed using reference TRBV25-1 and TRBJ2-1, is EADIYQTPRYLVIGTGKKITLECSQTMGHDKMYWYQQDPGMELHLIHYSYGVNSTEKGDLSSESTVSRIRTEHFPLTLESARPSHTSQYLCASSAPLGRSSYNEQFFGPGTRLTVL.

The rearrangement joins TRBV29-1 to TRBJ1-2, with D possibly matching TRBD1 (5 bases). The CDR3 contains 12 residues. CDR1 is SQVTM and CDR2 is ANQGSEA in the germline V gene. With 3 bases removed from V and 7 bases from J, the gap between germline ends came to 12 bases. The CDR3 here is CSVEGGNGGYTF. CDR3 nucleotide sequence: TGCAGCGTTGAGGGGGGGAATGGTGGCTACACCTTC.

The V and J genes are TRBV7-8 and TRBJ2-7, with 8 bases fitting TRBD2. Germline V gene data show CDR1 as SGHVS and CDR2 as FQNEAQ. V lost 1 base to trimming and J lost 0 bases; unmatched junction nucleotides: 5. The CDR3 extends over 16 amino acids. The CDR3, as DNA: TGTGCCAGCAGCTTAGGAGAAGCGGGAGTCTCCTACGAGCAGTACTTC. Encoded protein: CASSLGEAGVSYEQYF.

This chain uses TRBV5-4 with TRBJ1-1; tentative D call: TRBD1 (5 bases). The CDR3 is 14 amino acids. The germline V gene encodes CDR1 SGHNT and CDR2 YYREEE (reference sequence). Trimming cost V 5 bases and J 4 bases, with 15 bases left between them. The CDR3 spells CASRQEWGVTEAFF. DNA for the CDR3: TGTGCCAGCAGACAGGAGTGGGGGGTCACTGAAGCTTTCTTT.

The chain combines TRBV11-2 with TRBJ2-5; D might be TRBD2 (7 bases). The V end was cut by 6 bases, the J end by 5 bases, with 19 bases between. CDR3 length equals 15 residues. The V gene's germline CDR1 is SGHAT and CDR2 FQNNGV. The CDR3 loop is CASRRGAGTLETQYF. The CDR3 coding sequence is TGTGCCAGCAGACGGGGGGCGGGGACATTGGAGACCCAGTACTTC.

V and J are TRBV6-1 and TRBJ2-1; possibly TRBD2 for D (7 bases). Germline V gives CDR1 MNHNS, CDR2 SASEGT. CDR3 length: 16 amino acids. Trimming left V 1 base short and J 6 bases short, with 16 bases between. CDR3 loop: CASSEVRGASGNEQFF. The CDR3 DNA follows: TGTGCCAGCAGTGAAGTTCGGGGGGCCTCGGGCAATGAGCAGTTCTTC.

The gene calls are TRBV6-5 and TRBJ1-3, with 8 bases fitting TRBD1. Trimming cost V 5 bases and J 4 bases; bases outside gene matches: 7. CDR1 and CDR2 (germline): MNHEY, SVGAGI. This CDR3 comprises 15 residues. The CDR3 reads CASSLGQGPGNTIYF. In nucleotides, the CDR3 is TGTGCCAGCAGTCTTGGACAGGGCCCCGGAAACACCATATATTTT.

This chain uses TRBV18 with TRBJ2-1, with TRBD2 matching over 8 bases. V lost 9 bases to trimming and J lost 9 bases; unmatched junction nucleotides: 13. Per germline, CDR1 KGHSH and CDR2 LQKENI. This CDR3 has 14 amino acids. As DNA, the CDR3 is TGTGCCAGTTCCGGGACTAGAGGTACAGGTGAGCAGTTCTTC. Protein product: CASSGTRGTGEQFF. The full variable domain, rest sourced from reference TRBV18 and TRBJ2-1, is NAGVMQNPRHLVRRRGQEARLRCSPMKGHSHVYWYRQLPEEGLKFMVYLQKENIIDESGMPKERFSAEFPKEGPSILRIQQVVRGDSAAYFCASSGTRGTGEQFFGPGTRLTVL.